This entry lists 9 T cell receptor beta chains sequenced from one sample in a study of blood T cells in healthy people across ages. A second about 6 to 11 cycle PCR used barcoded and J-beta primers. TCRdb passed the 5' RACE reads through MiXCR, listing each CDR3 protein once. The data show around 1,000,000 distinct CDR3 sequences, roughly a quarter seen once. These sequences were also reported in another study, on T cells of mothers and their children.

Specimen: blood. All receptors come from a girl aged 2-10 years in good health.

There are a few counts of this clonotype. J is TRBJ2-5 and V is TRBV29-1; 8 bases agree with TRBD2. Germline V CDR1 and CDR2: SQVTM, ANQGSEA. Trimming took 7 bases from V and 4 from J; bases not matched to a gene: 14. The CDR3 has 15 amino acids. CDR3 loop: CSAFNAAGAGETQYF. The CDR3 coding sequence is TGCAGCGCATTCAATGCAGCGGGGGCTGGAGAGACCCAGTACTTC.

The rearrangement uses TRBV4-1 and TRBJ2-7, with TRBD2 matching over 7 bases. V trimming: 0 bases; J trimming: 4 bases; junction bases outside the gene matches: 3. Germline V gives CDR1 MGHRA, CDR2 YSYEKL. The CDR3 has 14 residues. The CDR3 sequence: CASSQEGLDYEQYF. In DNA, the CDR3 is TGCGCCAGCAGCCAAGAAGGACTAGATTACGAGCAGTACTTC.

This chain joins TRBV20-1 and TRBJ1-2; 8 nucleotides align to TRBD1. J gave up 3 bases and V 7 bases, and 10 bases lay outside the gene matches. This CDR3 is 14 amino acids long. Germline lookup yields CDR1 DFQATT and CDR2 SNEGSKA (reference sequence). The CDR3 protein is CSVNRGTRDYGYTF. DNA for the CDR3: TGCAGTGTAAACAGGGGGACGAGGGACTATGGCTACACCTTC.

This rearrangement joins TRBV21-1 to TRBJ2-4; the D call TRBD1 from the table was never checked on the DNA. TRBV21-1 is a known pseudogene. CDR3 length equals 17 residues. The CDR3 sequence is CASSKFDRVLAKNIQYF. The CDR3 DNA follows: TGTGCCAGCAGCAAATTTGACAGGGTGCTAGCCAAAAACATTCAGTACTTC.

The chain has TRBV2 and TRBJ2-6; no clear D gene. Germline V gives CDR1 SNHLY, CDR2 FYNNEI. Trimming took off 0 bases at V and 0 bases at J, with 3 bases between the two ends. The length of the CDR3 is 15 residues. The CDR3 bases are TGTGCCAGCAGTGAAGCCCACTCTGGGGCCAACGTCCTGACTTTC. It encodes CASSEAHSGANVLTF.

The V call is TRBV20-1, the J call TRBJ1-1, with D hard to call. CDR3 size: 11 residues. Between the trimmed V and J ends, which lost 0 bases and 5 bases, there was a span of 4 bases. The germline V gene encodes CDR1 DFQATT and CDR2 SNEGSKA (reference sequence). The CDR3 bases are TGCAGTGCTAGAGAGGGGACTGAAGCTTTCTTT. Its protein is CSAREGTEAFF.

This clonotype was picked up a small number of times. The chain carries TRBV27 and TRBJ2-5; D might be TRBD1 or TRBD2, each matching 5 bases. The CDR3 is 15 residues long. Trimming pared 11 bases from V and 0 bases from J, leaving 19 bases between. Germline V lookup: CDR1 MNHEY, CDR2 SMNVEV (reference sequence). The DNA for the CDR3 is TGTGCCTCCCGAGGGGCTTTCGGGTACCAAGAGACCCAGTACTTC. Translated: CASRGAFGYQETQYF.

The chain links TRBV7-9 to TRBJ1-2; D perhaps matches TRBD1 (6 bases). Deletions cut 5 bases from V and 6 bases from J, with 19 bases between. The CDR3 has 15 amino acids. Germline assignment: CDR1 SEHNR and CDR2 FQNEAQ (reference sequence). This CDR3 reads CASSLPPGHIDGYTF. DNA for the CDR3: TGTGCCAGCAGCCTTCCCCCGGGACACATCGATGGCTACACCTTC.

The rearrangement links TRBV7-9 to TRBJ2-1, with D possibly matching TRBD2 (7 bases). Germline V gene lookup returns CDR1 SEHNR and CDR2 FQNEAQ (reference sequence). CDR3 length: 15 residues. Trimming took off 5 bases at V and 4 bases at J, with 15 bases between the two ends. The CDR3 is CASSLPAGTYNEQFF. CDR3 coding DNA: TGTGCCAGCAGCCTGCCAGCGGGGACATACAATGAGCAGTTCTTC. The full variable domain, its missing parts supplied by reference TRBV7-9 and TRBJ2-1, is DTGVSQNPRHKITKRGQNVTFRCDPISEHNRLYWYRQTLGQGPEFLTYFQNEAQLEKSRLLSDRFSAERPKGSFSTLEIQRTEQGDSAMYLCASSLPAGTYNEQFFGPGTRLTVL.